Given below is one T cell receptor beta chain in context. Its antigen is as yet unknown. CDR1 is SNHLY, CDR2 FYNNEI, per germline. The ends lost 7 bases at V and 4 bases at J; junction bases unmatched: 7. This CDR3 is built from 14 residues. Profiled with immunoSEQ multiplex PCR; TCRdb holds only in-frame clones, not every one. The data hold about 1.5 million clones, with 98% observed a single time. These data belong to a study of shared clonotypes between healthy human individuals. Study-level points and caveats: Compared with clonotypes that all four donors shared, non-shared clonotypes had lower generation probabilities. An effect of sequencing depth on clonotype sharing among donors was expected. With a few donors compared, roughly 4.9% of naive CD4 clonotypes were shared. Generally, naive subsets came out with larger estimated richness than memory subsets.

The V gene is TRBV2, the J gene TRBJ1-5, with 7 bases identical to TRBD1. Material for sequencing was naive CD4+ T cells sorted from blood. As for subset: CD45RA+ positively selected. The origin of this receptor is a man between 25 and 39 years old in good health. The CDR3 region is CASKAPGGNQPQHF. CDR3 DNA sequence: TGTGCCAGCAAGGCCCCAGGGGGGAATCAGCCCCAGCATTTT. Based on the CDR3 plus reference TRBV2 and TRBJ1-5, the full variable domain is EPEVTQTPSHQVTQMGQEVILRCVPISNHLYFYWYRQILGQKVEFLVSFYNNEISEKSEIFDDQFSVERPDGSNFTLKIRSTKLEDSAMYFCASKAPGGNQPQHFGDGTRLSIL.